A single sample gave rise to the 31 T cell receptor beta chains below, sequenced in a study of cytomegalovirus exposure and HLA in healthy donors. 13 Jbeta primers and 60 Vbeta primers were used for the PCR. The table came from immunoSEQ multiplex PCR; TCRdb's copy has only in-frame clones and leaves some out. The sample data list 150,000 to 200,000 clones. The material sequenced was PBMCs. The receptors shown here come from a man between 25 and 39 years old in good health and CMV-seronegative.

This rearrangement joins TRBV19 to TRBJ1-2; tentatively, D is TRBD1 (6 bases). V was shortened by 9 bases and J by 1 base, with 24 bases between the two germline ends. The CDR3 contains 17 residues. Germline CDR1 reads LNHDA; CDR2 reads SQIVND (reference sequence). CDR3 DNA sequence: TGTGCCAGCTATAACAGGGCCGAGAGGGGGGGTAACTATGGCTACACCTTC. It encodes CASYNRAERGGNYGYTF.

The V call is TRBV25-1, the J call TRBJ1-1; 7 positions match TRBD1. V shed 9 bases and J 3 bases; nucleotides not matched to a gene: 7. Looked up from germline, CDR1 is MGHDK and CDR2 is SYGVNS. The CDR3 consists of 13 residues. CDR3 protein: CASATGADTEAFF. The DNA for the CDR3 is TGTGCCAGTGCAACAGGGGCTGACACTGAAGCTTTCTTT.

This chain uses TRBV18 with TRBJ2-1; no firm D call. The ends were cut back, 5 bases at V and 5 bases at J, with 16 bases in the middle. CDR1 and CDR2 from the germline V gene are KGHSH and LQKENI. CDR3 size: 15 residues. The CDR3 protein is CASSASLSKNNEQFF. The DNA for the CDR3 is TGTGCCAGCTCAGCCTCCCTGAGCAAGAACAATGAGCAGTTCTTC.

The CDR3 protein is CAWASGRDSTYNEQFF. CDR3 DNA sequence: TGTGCCTGGGCTAGCGGGAGGGATTCCACCTACAATGAGCAGTTCTTC. The chain combines TRBV30 with TRBJ2-1; TRBD2 matches at 12 bases. Looked up from germline, CDR1 is GTSNPN and CDR2 is SVGIG (reference sequence). Unmatched junction bases numbered 7, after V lost 5 bases and J lost 2 bases. The CDR3 consists of 16 residues.

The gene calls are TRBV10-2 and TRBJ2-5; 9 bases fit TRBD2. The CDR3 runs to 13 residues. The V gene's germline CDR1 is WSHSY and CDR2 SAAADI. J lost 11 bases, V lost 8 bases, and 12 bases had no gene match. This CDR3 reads CASLASGMEEQYF. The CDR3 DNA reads TGCGCCAGCCTGGCTAGCGGGATGGAAGAGCAGTACTTC.

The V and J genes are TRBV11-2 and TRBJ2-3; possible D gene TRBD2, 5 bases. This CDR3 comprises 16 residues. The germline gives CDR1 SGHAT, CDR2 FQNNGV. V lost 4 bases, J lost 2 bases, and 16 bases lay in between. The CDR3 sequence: CASSSFRGRNTDTQYF. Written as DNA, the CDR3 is TGTGCCAGCAGCTCTTTTCGGGGTCGGAACACAGATACGCAGTATTTT.

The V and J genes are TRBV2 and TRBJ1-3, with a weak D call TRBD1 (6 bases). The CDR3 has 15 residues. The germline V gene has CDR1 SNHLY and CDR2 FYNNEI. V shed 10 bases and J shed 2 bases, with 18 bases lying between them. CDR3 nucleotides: TGTGCCACCTTACCGACGGACAGAGCTGGAAACACCATATATTTT. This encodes CATLPTDRAGNTIYF. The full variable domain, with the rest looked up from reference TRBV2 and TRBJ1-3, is EPEVTQTPSHQVTQMGQEVILRCVPISNHLYFYWYRQILGQKVEFLVSFYNNEISEKSEIFDDQFSVERPDGSNFTLKIRSTKLEDSAMYFCATLPTDRAGNTIYFGEGSWLTVV.

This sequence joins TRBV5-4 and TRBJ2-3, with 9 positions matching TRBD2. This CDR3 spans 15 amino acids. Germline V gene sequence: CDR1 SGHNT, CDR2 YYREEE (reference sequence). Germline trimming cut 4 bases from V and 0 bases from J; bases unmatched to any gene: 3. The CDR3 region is CASSIGTSSTDTQYF. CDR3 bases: TGTGCCAGCAGCATCGGGACTAGCAGCACAGATACGCAGTATTTT.

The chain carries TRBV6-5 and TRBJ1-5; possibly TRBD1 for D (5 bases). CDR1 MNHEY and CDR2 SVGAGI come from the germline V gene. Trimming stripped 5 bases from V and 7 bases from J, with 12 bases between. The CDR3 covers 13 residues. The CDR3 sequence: CASSRGFGQPQHF. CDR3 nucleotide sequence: TGTGCCAGCAGTAGGGGTTTCGGCCAGCCCCAGCATTTT.

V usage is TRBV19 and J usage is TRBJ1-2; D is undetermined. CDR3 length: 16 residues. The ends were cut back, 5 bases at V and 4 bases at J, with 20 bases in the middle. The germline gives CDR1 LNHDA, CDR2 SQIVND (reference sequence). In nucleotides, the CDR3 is TGTGCCAGTAGTCCGATAACCCGGCAGGAAGGCTATGGCTACACCTTC. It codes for CASSPITRQEGYGYTF.

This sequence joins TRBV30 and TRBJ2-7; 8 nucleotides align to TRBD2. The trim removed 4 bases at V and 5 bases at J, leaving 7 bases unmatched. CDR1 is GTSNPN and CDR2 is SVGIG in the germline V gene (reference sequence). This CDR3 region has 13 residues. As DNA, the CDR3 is TGTGCCTGGACGGGACTAGGGTCCCACGAGCAGTACTTC. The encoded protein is CAWTGLGSHEQYF. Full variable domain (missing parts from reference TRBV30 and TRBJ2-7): SQTIHQWPATLVQPVGSPLSLECTVEGTSNPNLYWYRQAAGRGLQLLFYSVGIGQISSEVPQNLSASRPQDRQFILSSKKLLLSDSGFYLCAWTGLGSHEQYFGPGTRLTVT.

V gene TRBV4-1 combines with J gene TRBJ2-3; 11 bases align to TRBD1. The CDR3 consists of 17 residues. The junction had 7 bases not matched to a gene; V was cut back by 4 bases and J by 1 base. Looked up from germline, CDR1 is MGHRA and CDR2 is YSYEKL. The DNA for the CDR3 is TGCGCCAGCAGCCGGACAGGGGGCTTAGATGGCACAGATACGCAGTATTTT. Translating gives CASSRTGGLDGTDTQYF.

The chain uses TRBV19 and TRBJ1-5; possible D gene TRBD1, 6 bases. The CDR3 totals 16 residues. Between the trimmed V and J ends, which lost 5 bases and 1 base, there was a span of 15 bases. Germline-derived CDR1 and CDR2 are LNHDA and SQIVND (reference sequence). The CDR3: CASSLSITGSNQPQHF. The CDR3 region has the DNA TGTGCCAGTAGTCTTAGTATAACAGGGAGCAATCAGCCCCAGCATTTT. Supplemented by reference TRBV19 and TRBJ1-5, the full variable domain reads DGGITQSPKYLFRKEGQNVTLSCEQNLNHDAMYWYRQDPGQGLRLIYYSQIVNDFQKGDIAEGYSVSREKKESFPLTVTSAQKNPTAFYLCASSLSITGSNQPQHFGDGTRLSIL.

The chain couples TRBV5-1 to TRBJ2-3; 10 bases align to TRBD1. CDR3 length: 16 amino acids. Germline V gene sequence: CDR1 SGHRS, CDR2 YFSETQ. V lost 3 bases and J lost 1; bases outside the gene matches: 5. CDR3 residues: CASSSGQGVGTDTQYF. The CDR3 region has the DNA TGCGCCAGCAGCTCAGGACAGGGGGTGGGCACAGATACGCAGTATTTT.

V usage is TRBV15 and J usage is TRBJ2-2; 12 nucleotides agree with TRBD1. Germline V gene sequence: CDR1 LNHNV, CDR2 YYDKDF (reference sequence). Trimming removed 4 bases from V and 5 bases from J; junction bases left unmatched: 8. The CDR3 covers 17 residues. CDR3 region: CATSKQPGQGATGELFF. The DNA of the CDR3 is TGTGCCACCAGCAAACAACCGGGACAGGGGGCTACCGGGGAGCTGTTTTTT. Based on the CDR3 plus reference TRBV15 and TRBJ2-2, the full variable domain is DAMVIQNPRYQVTQFGKPVTLSCSQTLNHNVMYWYQQKSSQAPKLLFHYYDKDFNNEADTPDNFQSRRPNTSFCFLDIRSPGLGDTAMYLCATSKQPGQGATGELFFGEGSRLTVL.

CDR3 DNA: TGTGCCAGCAGCTCAGGGGACTATGGCTACACCTTC. Translating gives CASSSGDYGYTF. The V gene is TRBV28, the J gene TRBJ1-2, with D possibly being TRBD1 (6 bases). The CDR3 is 12 amino acids. V lost 6 bases and J lost 3, with 8 bases in between. The germline V gene has CDR1 MDHEN and CDR2 SYDVKM.

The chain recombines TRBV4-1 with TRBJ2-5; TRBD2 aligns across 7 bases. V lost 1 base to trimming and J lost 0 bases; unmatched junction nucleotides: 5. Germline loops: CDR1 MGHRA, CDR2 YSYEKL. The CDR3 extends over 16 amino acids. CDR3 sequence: CASSQGSGTYQETQYF. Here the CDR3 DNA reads TGCGCCAGCAGCCAAGGGAGCGGGACGTACCAAGAGACCCAGTACTTC.

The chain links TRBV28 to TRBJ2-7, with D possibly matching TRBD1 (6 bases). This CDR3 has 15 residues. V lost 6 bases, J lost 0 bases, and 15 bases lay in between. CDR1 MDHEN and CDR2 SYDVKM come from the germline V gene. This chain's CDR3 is CASSKDRRSSYEQYF. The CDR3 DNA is TGTGCCAGCAGCAAAGACAGGCGGAGCTCCTACGAGCAGTACTTC. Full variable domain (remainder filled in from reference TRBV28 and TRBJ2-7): DVKVTQSSRYLVKRTGEKVFLECVQDMDHENMFWYRQDPGLGLRLIYFSYDVKMKEKGDIPEGYSVSREKKERFSLILESASTNQTSMYLCASSKDRRSSYEQYFGPGTRLTVT.

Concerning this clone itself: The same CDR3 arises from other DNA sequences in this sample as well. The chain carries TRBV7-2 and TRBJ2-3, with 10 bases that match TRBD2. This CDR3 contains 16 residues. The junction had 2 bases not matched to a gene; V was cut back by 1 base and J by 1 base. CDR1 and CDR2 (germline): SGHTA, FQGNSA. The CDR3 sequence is CASSLGLAGGTDTQYF. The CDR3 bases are TGTGCCAGCAGCTTAGGACTAGCGGGTGGCACAGATACGCAGTATTTT.

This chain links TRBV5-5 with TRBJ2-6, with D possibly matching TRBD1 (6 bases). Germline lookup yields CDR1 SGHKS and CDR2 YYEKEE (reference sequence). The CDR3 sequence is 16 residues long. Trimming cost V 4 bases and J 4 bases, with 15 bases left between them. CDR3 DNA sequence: TGTGCCAGCAGCCATTACAGGGTAGCCGGGGCCAACGTCCTGACTTTC. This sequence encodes CASSHYRVAGANVLTF.

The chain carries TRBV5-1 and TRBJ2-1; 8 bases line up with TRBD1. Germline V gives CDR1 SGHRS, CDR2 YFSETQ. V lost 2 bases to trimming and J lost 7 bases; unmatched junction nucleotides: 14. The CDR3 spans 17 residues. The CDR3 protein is CASSLSSHPGQGNEQFF. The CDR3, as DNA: TGCGCCAGCAGCTTAAGTTCCCACCCCGGACAGGGAAATGAGCAGTTCTTC. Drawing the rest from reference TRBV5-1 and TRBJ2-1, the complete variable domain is KAGVTQTPRYLIKTRGQQVTLSCSPISGHRSVSWYQQTPGQGLQFLFEYFSETQRNKGNFPGRFSGRQFSNSRSEMNVSTLELGDSALYLCASSLSSHPGQGNEQFFGPGTRLTVL.

Here the CDR3 DNA reads TGTGCCAGCAGCCCACGGGGGGGTTACGAGCAGTACTTC. It codes for CASSPRGGYEQYF. The rearrangement joins TRBV14 to TRBJ2-7; TRBD2 aligns across 8 bases. Unmatched junction bases numbered 3, after V lost 4 bases and J lost 4 bases. CDR3 length equals 13 residues. Germline CDR1 is SGHDN and CDR2 is FVKESK.

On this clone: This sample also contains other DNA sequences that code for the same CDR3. CDR3 coding DNA: TGTGCCTCGGAGGGACAGGGAGGATCACCCCTCCACTTT. This gives the protein CASEGQGGSPLHF. The chain recombines TRBV30 with TRBJ1-6; 9 bases fit TRBD1. The CDR3 length is 13 residues. Germline V lookup: CDR1 GTSNPN, CDR2 SVGIG (reference sequence). The J segment lost 10 bases and the V segment lost 7 bases, leaving 8 bases of the junction unmatched.

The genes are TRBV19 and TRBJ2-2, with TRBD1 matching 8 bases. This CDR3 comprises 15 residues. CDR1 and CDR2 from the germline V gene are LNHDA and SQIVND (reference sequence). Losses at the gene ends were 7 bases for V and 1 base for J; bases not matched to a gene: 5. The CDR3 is CASTRTGRNTGELFF. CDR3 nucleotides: TGTGCCAGTACCAGGACAGGGAGGAACACCGGGGAGCTGTTTTTT. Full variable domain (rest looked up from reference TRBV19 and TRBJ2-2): DGGITQSPKYLFRKEGQNVTLSCEQNLNHDAMYWYRQDPGQGLRLIYYSQIVNDFQKGDIAEGYSVSREKKESFPLTVTSAQKNPTAFYLCASTRTGRNTGELFFGEGSRLTVL.

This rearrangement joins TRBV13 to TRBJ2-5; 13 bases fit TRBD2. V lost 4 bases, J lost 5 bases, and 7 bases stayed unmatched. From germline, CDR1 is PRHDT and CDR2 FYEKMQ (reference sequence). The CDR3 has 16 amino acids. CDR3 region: CASSYRLAGGGETQYF. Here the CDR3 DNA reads TGTGCCAGCAGCTATAGACTAGCGGGAGGTGGCGAGACCCAGTACTTC.

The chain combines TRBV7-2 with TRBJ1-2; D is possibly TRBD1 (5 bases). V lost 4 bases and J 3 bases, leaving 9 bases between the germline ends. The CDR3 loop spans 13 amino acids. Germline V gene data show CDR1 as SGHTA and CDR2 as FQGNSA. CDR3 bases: TGTGCCAGCAGCTCCGACAGAGACTATGGCTACACCTTC. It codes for CASSSDRDYGYTF.

This CDR3 reads CAWSAPDRARQPQHF. The CDR3 nucleotides are TGTGCCTGGAGTGCTCCCGACAGGGCGAGGCAGCCCCAGCATTTT. V is TRBV30 and J is TRBJ1-5; 7 bases fit TRBD1. The CDR3 runs 15 residues. CDR1 and CDR2 from the germline V gene are GTSNPN and SVGIG (reference sequence). V dropped 1 base and J dropped 7; count of bases not matched to a gene: 10.

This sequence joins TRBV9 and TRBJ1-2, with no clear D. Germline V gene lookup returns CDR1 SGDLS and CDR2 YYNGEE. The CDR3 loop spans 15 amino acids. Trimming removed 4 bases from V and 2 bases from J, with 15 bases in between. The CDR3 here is CASSPGSQSNYGYTF. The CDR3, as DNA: TGTGCCAGCAGCCCCGGGTCACAATCAAACTATGGCTACACCTTC.

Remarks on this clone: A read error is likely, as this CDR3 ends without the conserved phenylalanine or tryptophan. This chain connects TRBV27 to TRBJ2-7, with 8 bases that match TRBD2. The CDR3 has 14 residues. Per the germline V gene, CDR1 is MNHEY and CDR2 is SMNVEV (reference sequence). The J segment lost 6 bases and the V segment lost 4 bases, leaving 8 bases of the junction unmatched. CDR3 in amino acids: CASSWSGRGGEQYL. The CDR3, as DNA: TGTGCCAGCAGTTGGAGCGGGAGAGGTGGCGAGCAGTACCTC.

The CDR3 sequence: CSVEEVPTVTEAFF. In DNA form, the CDR3 reads TGCAGCGTTGAGGAGGTCCCGACGGTCACTGAAGCTTTCTTT. J is TRBJ1-1 and V is TRBV29-1; no clear D. Germline values: CDR1 SQVTM, CDR2 ANQGSEA. The CDR3 runs to 14 residues. Deletions cut 3 bases from V and 4 bases from J, with 15 bases between.

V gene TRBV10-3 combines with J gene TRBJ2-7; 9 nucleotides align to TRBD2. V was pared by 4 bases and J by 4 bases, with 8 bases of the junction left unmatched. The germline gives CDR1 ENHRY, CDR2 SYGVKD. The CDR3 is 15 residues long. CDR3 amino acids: CAISATGLADYEQYF. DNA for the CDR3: TGTGCCATCAGTGCTACGGGACTAGCCGATTACGAGCAGTACTTC.